A selection of T cell receptor beta chains follows, all from one sample in a study of blood T cell repertoires in COVID-19. Some clones are missing from TCRdb's copy, which holds only in-frame ones; the method was immunoSEQ multiplex PCR. The table has 150,000 to 200,000 clones, roughly 80% seen once; the top ten hold approximately 10%. The sequenced sample consisted of peripheral blood. All receptors derive from a woman aged 40-49 years with COVID-19, enrolled during active disease. Both conserved end residues are part of each CDR3. D genes are given only for firm matches. Clone size appears in some rows only: once, few, many, or a class for an expanded clone.

NA 15 TRBJ2-1 NA TRBV7-9 CASSLGTGSYNEQFF
NA 14 TRBJ1-5 once TRBV19 CASNLGREVQPQHF
TRBD1 15 TRBJ2-1 NA TRBV6-5 CASRNTGGLYNEQFF
TRBD2 15 TRBJ2-3 NA TRBV4-2 CASGERGGGTDTQYF
TRBD1 13 TRBJ1-2 NA TRBV19 CATKGQGYYGYTF
NA 18 TRBJ2-2 NA TRBV7-9 CASSLPVSGTPNTGELFF
TRBD1 13 TRBJ1-2 NA TRBV29-1 CSVRQGWDYGYTF
NA 13 TRBJ1-5 NA TRBV5-5 CASSLTDRQPQHF
TRBD1 16 TRBJ2-7 NA TRBV4-1 CASSQDLAGGINEQYF
NA 13 TRBJ1-5 many TRBV4-2 CASSQDVAQPQHF
TRBD1 13 TRBJ1-2 once TRBV30 CAWSVTGGAGYTF
TRBD1 15 TRBJ1-2 once TRBV7-2 CASSPRTGGNYGYTF
TRBD2 15 TRBJ2-5 once TRBV18 CASSPASGGTETQYF
NA 12 TRBJ1-2 NA TRBV7-3 CASGSIRYGYTF
NA 13 TRBJ2-5 once TRBV23-1 CASSRDYPGTQYF
TRBD1 13 TRBJ1-4 NA TRBV30 CAWSFGQGGKLFF
NA 12 TRBJ2-5 NA TRBV9 CASKGGGETQYF
NA 14 TRBJ2-2 NA TRBV5-1 CASFPGGNTGELFF
TRBD1 14 TRBJ1-2 NA TRBV9 CASSGGQGADGYTF
TRBD1 14 TRBJ2-5 NA TRBV19 CASSSQGAAETQYF
TRBD1 16 TRBJ1-2 NA TRBV5-4 CASSGYYRGTDYGYTF
TRBD2 14 TRBJ2-6 NA TRBV9 CASRGGFGANVLTF
TRBD2 15 TRBJ2-3 once TRBV3-1/TRBV3-2 CASSQVAGGEDTQYF
NA 12 TRBJ2-3 NA TRBV25-1 CASRRGTYTQYF
NA 15 TRBJ2-5 NA TRBV20-1 CSASGGRGYQETQYF
NA 13 TRBJ1-1 NA TRBV2 CASSEVSGLEAFF
TRBD1 15 TRBJ2-2 NA TRBV6-8 CASSYSTGGAGELFF
TRBD2 21 TRBJ2-1 NA TRBV7-6 CASSLADHLWGLANSYNEQFF
TRBD2 15 TRBJ2-2 few TRBV30 CAWSGGRTNTGELFF
TRBD1 14 TRBJ2-7 once TRBV5-1 CASSAGTGNDEQYF
NA 14 TRBJ1-1 NA TRBV2 CASNSPDSNTEAFF
TRBD1 17 TRBJ1-5 NA TRBV7-8 CASSYLTGVFSNQPQHF
TRBD1 12 TRBJ2-3 NA TRBV7-9 CASSPGQGGQYF
NA 13 TRBJ1-6 NA TRBV18 CASSPNRNSPLHF
NA 13 TRBJ2-1 NA TRBV2 CASSEIGVDEQFF
TRBD1 15 TRBJ1-2 NA TRBV3-1/TRBV3-2 CASSQAGTGDYGYTF
NA 17 TRBJ1-1 few TRBV5-1 CASSLGQGGSMNTEAFF
NA 14 TRBJ2-1 NA TRBV5-1 CASLQEPTSYEQFF
NA 16 TRBJ2-2 NA TRBV3-1/TRBV3-2 CASSLKRALNTGELFF
NA 15 TRBJ1-2 NA TRBV3-1/TRBV3-2 CASSQVFGGNYGYTF
NA 15 TRBJ1-1 NA TRBV7-9 CASSSWGRLNTEAFF
NA 16 TRBJ2-1 NA TRBV9 CASSLGASSSYNEQFF